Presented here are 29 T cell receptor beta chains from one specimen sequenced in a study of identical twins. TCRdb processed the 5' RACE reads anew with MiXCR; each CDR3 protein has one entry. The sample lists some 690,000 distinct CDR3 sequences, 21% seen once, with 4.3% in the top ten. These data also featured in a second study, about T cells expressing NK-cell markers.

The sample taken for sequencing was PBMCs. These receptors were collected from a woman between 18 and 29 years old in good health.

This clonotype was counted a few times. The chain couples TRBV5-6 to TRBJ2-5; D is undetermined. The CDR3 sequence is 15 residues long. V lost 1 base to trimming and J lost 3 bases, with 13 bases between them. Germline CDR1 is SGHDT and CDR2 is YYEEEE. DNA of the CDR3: TGTGCCAGCAGCTTGTGTAGGGTACCCAAAGAGACCCAGTACTTC. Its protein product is CASSLCRVPKETQYF.

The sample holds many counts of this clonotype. CDR3: CSAKGIGTDTQYF. The DNA of the CDR3 is TGCAGTGCTAAGGGGATCGGCACAGATACGCAGTATTTT. The V and J genes are TRBV20-1 and TRBJ2-3; TRBD1 might be the D (5 bases). The CDR3 is 13 residues long. V was shortened by 4 bases and J by 1 base, with 9 bases between the two germline ends. Germline CDR1 is DFQATT and CDR2 is SNEGSKA (reference sequence).

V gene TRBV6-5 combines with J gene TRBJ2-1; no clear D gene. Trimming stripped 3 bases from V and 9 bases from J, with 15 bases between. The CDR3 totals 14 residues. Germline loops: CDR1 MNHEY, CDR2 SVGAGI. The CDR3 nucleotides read TGTGCCAGCAGTTATGTGGAAGGTATCAGTGAGCAGTTCTTC. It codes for CASSYVEGISEQFF.

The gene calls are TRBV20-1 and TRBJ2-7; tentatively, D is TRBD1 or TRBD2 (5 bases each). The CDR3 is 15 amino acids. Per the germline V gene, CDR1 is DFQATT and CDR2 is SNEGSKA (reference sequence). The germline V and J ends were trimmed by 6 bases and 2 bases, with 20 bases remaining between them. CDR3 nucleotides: TGCAGTGCCCCTTCTTTCGGGGCTTCCCCCTACGAGCAGTACTTC. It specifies CSAPSFGASPYEQYF.

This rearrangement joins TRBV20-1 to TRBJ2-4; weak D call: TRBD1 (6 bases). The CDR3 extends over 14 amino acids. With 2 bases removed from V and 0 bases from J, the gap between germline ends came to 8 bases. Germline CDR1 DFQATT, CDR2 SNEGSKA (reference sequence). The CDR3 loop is CSARTGLAKNIQYF. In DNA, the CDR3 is TGCAGTGCTAGAACAGGGCTAGCCAAAAACATTCAGTACTTC.

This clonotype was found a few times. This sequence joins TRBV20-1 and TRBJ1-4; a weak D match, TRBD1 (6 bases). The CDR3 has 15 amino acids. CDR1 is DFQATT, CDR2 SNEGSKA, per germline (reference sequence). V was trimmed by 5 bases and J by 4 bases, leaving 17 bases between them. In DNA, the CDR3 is TGCAGTGCTCCGGACAGCCACCGCCGTAATGAAAAACTGTTTTTT. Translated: CSAPDSHRRNEKLFF.

DNA for the CDR3: TGCAGTGTTTTCGGGACAGGGGGTAATGAGCAGTTCTTC. Translating it yields CSVFGTGGNEQFF. The rearrangement links TRBV20-1 to TRBJ2-1; 11 nucleotides line up with TRBD1. Germline CDR1 DFQATT, CDR2 SNEGSKA (reference sequence). V shed 7 bases and J 7 bases; nucleotides not matched to a gene: 6. The CDR3 runs to 13 residues.

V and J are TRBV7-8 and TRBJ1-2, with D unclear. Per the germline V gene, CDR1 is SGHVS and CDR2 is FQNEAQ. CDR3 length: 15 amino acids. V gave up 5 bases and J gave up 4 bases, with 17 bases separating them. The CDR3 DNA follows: TGTGCCAGCAGCCCAGAGGGTGCCATCGGCTATGGCTACACCTTC. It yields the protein CASSPEGAIGYGYTF.

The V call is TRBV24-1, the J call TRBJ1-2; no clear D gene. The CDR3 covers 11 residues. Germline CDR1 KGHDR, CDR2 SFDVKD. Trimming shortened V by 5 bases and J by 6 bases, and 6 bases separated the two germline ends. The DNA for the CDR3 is TGTGCCACCAGTGGCCCCGATGGCTACACCTTC. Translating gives CATSGPDGYTF.

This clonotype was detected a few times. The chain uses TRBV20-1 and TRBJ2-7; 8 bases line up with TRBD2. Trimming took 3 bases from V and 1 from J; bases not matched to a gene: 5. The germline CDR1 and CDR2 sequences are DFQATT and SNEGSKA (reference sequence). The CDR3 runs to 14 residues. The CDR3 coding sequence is TGCAGTGCTAGCCTGACTAGCGAATCCTACGAGCAGTACTTC. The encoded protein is CSASLTSESYEQYF.

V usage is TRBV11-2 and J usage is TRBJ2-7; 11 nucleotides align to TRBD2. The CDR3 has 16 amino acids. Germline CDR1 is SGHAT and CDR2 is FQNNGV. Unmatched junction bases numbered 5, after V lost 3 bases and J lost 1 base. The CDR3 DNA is TGTGCCAGCAGCTTCGGTGGGACTAGCGGTTCCTACGAGCAGTACTTC. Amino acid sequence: CASSFGGTSGSYEQYF.

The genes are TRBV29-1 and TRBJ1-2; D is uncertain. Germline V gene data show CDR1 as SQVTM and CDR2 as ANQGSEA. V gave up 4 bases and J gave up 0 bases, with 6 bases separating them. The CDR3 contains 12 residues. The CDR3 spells CSVGESNYGYTF. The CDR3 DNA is TGCAGCGTTGGGGAATCTAACTATGGCTACACCTTC.

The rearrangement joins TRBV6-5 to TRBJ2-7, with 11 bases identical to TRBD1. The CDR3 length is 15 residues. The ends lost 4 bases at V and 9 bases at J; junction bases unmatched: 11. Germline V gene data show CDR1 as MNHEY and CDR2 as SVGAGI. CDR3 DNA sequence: TGTGCCAGCAGTTCTCCCCGGACAGGGGGCTTCGGGCAGTACTTC. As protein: CASSSPRTGGFGQYF.

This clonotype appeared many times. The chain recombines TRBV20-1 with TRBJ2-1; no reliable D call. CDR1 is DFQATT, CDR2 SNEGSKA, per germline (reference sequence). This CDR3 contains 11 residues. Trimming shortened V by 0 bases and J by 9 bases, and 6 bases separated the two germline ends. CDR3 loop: CSARDDREQFF. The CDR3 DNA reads TGCAGTGCTAGAGATGACCGTGAGCAGTTCTTC.

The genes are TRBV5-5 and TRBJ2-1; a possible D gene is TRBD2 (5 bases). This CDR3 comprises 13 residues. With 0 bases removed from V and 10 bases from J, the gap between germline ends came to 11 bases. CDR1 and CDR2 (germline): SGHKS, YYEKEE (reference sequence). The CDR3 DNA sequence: TGTGCCAGCAGCTTGGTTTGGGAGTCGGAGCAGTTCTTC. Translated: CASSLVWESEQFF.

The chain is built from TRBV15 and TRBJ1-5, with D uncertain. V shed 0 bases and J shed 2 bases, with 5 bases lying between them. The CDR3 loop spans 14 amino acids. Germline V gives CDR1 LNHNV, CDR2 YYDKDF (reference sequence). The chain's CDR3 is CATSRDLGNQPQHF. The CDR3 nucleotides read TGTGCCACCAGCAGAGATCTGGGCAATCAGCCCCAGCATTTT.

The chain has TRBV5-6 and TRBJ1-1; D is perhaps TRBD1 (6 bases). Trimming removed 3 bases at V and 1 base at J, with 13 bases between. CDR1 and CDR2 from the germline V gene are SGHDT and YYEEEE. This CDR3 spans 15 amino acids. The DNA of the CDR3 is TGTGCCAGCAGCTACCCAGGGGCCCGGAACACTGAAGCTTTCTTT. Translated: CASSYPGARNTEAFF.

CDR3 nucleotides: TGCAGCGTTCCCGACGGGACGGGGGAGCTGTTTTTT. Encoded protein: CSVPDGTGELFF. The rearrangement links TRBV29-1 to TRBJ2-2; either TRBD1 or TRBD2 may fit D (5 bases each). V was clipped by 5 bases and J by 8 bases, with 12 bases between them. In germline, CDR1 is SQVTM, CDR2 ANQGSEA. The CDR3 is 12 residues long.

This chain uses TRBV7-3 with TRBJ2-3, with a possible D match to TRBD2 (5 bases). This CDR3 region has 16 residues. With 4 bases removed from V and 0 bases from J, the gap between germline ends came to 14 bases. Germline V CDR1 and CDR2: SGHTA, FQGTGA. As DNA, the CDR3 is TGTGCCAGCAGCTCCCTAGCCCGATCTAGCACAGATACGCAGTATTTT. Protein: CASSSLARSSTDTQYF.

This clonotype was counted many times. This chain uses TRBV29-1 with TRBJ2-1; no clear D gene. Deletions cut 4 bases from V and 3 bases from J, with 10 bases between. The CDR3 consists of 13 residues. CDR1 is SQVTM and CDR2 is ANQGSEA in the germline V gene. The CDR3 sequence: CSVASGGYNEQFF. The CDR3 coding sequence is TGCAGCGTTGCATCCGGCGGCTACAATGAGCAGTTCTTC.

The CDR3 sequence is CASSARDGTDTQYF. The CDR3 DNA reads TGTGCCAGCAGCGCCCGCGACGGCACAGATACGCAGTATTTT. The V and J genes are TRBV11-3 and TRBJ2-3, with unresolved D. This CDR3 has 14 amino acids. The V end lost 5 bases, the J end lost 1 base, and 10 bases lay between the germline ends. Looked up from germline, CDR1 is SGHNT and CDR2 is YENEEA.

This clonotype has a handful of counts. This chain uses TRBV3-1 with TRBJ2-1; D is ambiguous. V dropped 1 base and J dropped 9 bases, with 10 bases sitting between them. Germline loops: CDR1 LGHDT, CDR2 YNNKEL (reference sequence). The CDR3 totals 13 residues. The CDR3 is CASSQVVTGEQFF. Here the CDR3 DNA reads TGTGCCAGCAGCCAAGTAGTGACGGGTGAGCAGTTCTTC.

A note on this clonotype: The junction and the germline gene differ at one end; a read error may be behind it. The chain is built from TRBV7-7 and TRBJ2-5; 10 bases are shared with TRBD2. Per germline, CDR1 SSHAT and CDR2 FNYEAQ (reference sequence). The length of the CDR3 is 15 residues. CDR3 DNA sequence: TGTGCTAGCAGCCCAGCGGGAGGGGTCCAGGAGACCCAGTACTTC. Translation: CASSPAGGVQETQYF.

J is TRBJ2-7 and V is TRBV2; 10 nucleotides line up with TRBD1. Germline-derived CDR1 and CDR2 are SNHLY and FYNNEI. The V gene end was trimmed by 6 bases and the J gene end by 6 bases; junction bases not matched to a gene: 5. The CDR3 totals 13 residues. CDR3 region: CASRDRGAGEQYF. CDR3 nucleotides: TGTGCCAGCAGGGACAGGGGGGCAGGCGAGCAGTACTTC. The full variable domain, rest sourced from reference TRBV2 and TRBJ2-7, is EPEVTQTPSHQVTQMGQEVILRCVPISNHLYFYWYRQILGQKVEFLVSFYNNEISEKSEIFDDQFSVERPDGSNFTLKIRSTKLEDSAMYFCASRDRGAGEQYFGPGTRLTVT.

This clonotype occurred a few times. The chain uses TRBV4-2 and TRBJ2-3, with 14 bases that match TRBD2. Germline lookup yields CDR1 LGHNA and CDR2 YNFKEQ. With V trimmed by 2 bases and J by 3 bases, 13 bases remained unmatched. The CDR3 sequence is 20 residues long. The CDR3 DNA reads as TGTGCCAGCAGCCAATCTCCCGCCGGGACTAGCGGGAGTCTGACAGATACGCAGTATTTT. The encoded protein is CASSQSPAGTSGSLTDTQYF.

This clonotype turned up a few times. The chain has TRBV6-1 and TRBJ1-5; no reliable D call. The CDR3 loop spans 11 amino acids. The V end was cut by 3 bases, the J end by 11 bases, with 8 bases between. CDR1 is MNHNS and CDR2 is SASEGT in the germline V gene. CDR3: CASSEALTQHF. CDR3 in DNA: TGTGCCAGCAGTGAGGCGCTGACCCAGCATTTT.

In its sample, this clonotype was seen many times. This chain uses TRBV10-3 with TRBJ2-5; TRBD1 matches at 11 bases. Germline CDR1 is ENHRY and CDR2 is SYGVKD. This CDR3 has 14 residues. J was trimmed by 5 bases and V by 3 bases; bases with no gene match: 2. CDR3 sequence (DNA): TGTGCCATCAGTGATCGGGACAGGGGGGAGACCCAGTACTTC. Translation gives CAISDRDRGETQYF.

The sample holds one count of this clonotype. The CDR3 bases are TGTGCCTGGGACCCCGGACTAGCGATAAATAAGCAGTTCTTC. Protein product: CAWDPGLAINKQFF. This chain links TRBV30 with TRBJ2-1, with 9 bases lining up with TRBD2. Germline V gives CDR1 GTSNPN, CDR2 SVGIG (reference sequence). The CDR3 consists of 14 residues. Trimming removed 5 bases from V and 11 bases from J; junction bases left unmatched: 13. Complete variable domain (other parts from reference TRBV30 and TRBJ2-1): SQTIHQWPATLVQPVGSPLSLECTVEGTSNPNLYWYRQAAGRGLQLLFYSVGIGQISSEVPQNLSASRPQDRQFILSSKKLLLSDSGFYLCAWDPGLAINKQFFGPGTRLTVL.

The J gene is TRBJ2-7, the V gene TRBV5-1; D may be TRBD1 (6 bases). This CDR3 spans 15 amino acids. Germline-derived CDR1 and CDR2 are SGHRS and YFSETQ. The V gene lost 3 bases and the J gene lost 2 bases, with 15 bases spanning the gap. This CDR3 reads CASSSRDTKTYEQYF. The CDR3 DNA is TGCGCCAGCAGCTCCCGGGACACAAAGACCTACGAGCAGTACTTC.